This record looks at one T cell receptor (beta chain) sequence and its context. The target antigen is unknown. Nominally healthy donors were sampled, though unrecorded immune exposures were likely. Researchers ran the PCR with 60 Vbeta and 13 Jbeta primers. Sequencing used immunoSEQ multiplex PCR; TCRdb keeps in-frame clones, though not all of them. The data hold 150,000 to 200,000 clones, with 60% to 80% observed a single time. CDR3 length: 12 amino acids. The germline V and J ends were trimmed by 3 bases and 2 bases, with 7 bases remaining between them. Germline V gene sequence: CDR1 SQVTM, CDR2 ANQGSEA. This sample stems from a study of cytomegalovirus exposure and HLA in healthy donors. Overall study context: A prior analysis found about 110 million unique TCR beta sequences from around 200 million T cells. Points from the study as a whole: Researchers reported in a later analysis that a missense DCLRE1C variant was tied to TCR beta V- and J-gene trimming.

The sequencing sample was made of PBMCs. The chain links TRBV29-1 to TRBJ1-2, with no clear D. The receptor's source is a woman aged 25-40 years in good health and CMV-seronegative. CDR3 sequence (DNA): TGCAGCGTTGAGGAGCCCAACTATGGCTACACCTTC. This encodes CSVEEPNYGYTF.